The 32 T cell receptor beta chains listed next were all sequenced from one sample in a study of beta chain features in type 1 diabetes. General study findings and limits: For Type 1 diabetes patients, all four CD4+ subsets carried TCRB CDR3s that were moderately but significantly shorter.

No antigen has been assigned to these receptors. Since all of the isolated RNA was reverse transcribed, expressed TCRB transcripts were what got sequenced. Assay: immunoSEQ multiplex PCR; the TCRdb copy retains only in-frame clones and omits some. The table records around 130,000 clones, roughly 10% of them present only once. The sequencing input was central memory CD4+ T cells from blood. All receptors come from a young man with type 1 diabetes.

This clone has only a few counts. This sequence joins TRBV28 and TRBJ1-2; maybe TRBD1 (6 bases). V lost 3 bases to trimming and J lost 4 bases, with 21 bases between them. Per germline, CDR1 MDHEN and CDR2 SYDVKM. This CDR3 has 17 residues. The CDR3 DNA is TGTGCCAGCAGTTTTCTAGGAAGTGAGGGGGACCGCTATGGCTACACCTTC. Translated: CASSFLGSEGDRYGYTF.

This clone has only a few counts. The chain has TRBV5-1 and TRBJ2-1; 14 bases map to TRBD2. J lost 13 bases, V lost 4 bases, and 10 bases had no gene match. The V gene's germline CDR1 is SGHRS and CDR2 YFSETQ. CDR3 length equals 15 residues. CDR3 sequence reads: CASSAAGTSGGGQFF. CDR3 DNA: TGCGCCAGCAGCGCAGCAGGGACTAGCGGGGGAGGTCAGTTCTTC.

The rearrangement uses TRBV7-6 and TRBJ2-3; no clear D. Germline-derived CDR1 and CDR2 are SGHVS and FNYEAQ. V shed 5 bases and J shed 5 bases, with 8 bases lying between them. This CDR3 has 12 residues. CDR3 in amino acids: CASSLYLDTQYF. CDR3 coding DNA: TGTGCCAGCAGCCTATACTTAGATACGCAGTATTTT.

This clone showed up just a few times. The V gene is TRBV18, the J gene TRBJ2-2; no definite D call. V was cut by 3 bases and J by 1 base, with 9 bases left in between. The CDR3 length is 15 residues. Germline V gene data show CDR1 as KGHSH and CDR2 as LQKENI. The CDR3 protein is CASSPGTLNTGELFF. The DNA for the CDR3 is TGTGCCAGCTCACCGGGCACCTTGAACACCGGGGAGCTGTTTTTT.

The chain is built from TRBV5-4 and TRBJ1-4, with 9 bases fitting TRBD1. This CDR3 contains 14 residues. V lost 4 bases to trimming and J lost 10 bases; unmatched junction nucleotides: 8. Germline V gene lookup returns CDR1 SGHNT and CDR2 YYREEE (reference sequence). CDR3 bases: TGTGCCAGCAGCCTCACAGGGGGCGAAGCAAAACTGTTTTTT. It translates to CASSLTGGEAKLFF.

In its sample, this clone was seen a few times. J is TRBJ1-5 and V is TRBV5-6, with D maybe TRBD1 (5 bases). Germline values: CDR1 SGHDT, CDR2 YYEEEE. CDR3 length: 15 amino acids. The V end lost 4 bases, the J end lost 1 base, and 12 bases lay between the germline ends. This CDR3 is CASSRIPGSNQPQHF. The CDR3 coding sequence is TGTGCCAGCAGCCGAATCCCAGGGAGCAATCAGCCCCAGCATTTT.

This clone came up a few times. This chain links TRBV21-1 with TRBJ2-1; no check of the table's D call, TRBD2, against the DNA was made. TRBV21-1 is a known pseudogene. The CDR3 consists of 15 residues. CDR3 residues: CASSTRDWGGDEQFF. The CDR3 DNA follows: TGTGCCAGCAGCACCCGGGACTGGGGGGGGGATGAGCAGTTCTTC.

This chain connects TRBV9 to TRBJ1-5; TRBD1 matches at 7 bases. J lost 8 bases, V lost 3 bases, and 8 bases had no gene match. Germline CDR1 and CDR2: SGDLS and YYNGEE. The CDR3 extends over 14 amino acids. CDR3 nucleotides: TGTGCCAGCAGCGAGGGGACAGACATTAAGCCCCAGCATTTT. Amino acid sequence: CASSEGTDIKPQHF.

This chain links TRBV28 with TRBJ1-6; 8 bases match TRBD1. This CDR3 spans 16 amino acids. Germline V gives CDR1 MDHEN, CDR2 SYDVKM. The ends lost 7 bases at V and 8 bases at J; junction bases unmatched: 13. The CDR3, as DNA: TGTGCCAGCATTAGTCAGGGGGCCTCGGAAGATTCACCCCTCCACTTT. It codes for CASISQGASEDSPLHF.

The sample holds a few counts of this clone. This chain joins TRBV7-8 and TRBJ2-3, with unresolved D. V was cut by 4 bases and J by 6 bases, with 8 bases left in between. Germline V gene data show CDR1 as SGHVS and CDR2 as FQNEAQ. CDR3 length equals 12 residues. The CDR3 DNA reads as TGTGCCAGCAGCTCCTCTGAGGATACGCAGTATTTT. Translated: CASSSSEDTQYF.

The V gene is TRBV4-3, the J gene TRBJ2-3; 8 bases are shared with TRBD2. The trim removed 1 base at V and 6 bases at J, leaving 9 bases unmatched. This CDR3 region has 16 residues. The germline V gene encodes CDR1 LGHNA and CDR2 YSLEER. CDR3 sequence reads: CASSQGVAGPLDTQYF. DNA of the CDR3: TGCGCCAGCAGCCAAGGGGTAGCGGGACCATTGGATACGCAGTATTTT.

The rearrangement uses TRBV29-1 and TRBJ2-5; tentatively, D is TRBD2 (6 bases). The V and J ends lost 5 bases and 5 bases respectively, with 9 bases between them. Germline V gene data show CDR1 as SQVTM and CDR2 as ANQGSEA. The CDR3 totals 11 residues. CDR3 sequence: CSVSRGETQYF. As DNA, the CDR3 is TGCAGCGTTTCACGGGGGGAGACCCAGTACTTC.

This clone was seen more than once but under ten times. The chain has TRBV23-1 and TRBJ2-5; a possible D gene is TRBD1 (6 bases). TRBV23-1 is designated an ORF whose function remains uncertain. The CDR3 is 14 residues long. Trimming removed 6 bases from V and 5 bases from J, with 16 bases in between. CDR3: CASSHTGPRETQYF. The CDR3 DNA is TGCGCCAGCAGCCACACAGGGCCCCGGGAGACCCAGTACTTC.

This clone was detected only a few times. The CDR3 region is CASSSSRLTNEKLFF. The CDR3 DNA reads TGTGCCAGCAGCTCTTCCAGACTAACTAATGAAAAACTGTTTTTT. V usage is TRBV7-2 and J usage is TRBJ1-4, with no clear D. Germline loops: CDR1 SGHTA, CDR2 FQGNSA. This CDR3 is built from 15 residues. The V gene lost 4 bases and the J gene lost 1 base, with 10 bases spanning the gap.

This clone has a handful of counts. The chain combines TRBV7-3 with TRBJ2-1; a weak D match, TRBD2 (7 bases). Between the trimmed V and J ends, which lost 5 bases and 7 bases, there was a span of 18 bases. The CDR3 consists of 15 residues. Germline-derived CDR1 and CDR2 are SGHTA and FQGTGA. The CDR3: CASSRRGGAGNEQFF. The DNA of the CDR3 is TGTGCCAGCAGCCGGAGGGGGGGCGCGGGGAATGAGCAGTTCTTC. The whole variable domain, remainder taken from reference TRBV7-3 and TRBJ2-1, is GAGVSQTPSNKVTEKGKYVELRCDPISGHTALYWYRQSLGQGPEFLIYFQGTGAADDSGLPNDRFFAVRPEGSVSTLKIQRTERGDSAVYLCASSRRGGAGNEQFFGPGTRLTVL.

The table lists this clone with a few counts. CDR3 residues: CASTSQVGEQYF. CDR3 in DNA: TGTGCCAGCACTTCCCAGGTCGGCGAGCAGTACTTC. This chain links TRBV11-1 with TRBJ2-7; the D is unclear. From germline, CDR1 is SGHAT and CDR2 FQDESV (reference sequence). Trimming took off 7 bases at V and 6 bases at J, with 13 bases between the two ends. The CDR3 totals 12 residues.

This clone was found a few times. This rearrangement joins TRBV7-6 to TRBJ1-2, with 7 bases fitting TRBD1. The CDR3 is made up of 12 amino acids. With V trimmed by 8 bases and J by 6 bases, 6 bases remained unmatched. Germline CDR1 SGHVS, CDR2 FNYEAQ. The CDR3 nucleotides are TGTGCCAGCCGCACAGGGGCCAATGGCTACACCTTC. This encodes CASRTGANGYTF.

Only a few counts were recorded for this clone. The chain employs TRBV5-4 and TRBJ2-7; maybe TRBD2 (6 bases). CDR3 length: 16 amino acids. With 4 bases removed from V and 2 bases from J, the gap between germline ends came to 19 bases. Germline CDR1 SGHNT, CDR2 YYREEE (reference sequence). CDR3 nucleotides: TGTGCCAGCAGCCAAGTGTTGGGGGGAACAACCTACGAGCAGTACTTC. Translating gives CASSQVLGGTTYEQYF.

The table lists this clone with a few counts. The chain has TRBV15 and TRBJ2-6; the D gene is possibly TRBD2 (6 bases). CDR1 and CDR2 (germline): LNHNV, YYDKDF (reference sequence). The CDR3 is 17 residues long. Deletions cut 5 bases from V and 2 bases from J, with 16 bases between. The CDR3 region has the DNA TGTGCCACCAGCCGTCTAACGGGGGTCGCTGGGGCCAACGTCCTGACTTTC. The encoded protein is CATSRLTGVAGANVLTF.

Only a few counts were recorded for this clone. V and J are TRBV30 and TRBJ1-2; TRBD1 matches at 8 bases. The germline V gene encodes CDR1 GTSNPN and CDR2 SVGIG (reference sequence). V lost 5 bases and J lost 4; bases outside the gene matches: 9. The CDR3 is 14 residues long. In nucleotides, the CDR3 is TGTGCCTGGGACCGGGACAGGATCCGCTATGGCTACACCTTC. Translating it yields CAWDRDRIRYGYTF. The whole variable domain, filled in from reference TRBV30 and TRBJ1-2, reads SQTIHQWPATLVQPVGSPLSLECTVEGTSNPNLYWYRQAAGRGLQLLFYSVGIGQISSEVPQNLSASRPQDRQFILSSKKLLLSDSGFYLCAWDRDRIRYGYTFGSGTRLTVV.

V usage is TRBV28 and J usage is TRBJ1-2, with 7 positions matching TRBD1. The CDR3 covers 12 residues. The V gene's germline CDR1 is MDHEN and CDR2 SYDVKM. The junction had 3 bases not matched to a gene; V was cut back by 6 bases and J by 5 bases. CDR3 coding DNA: TGTGCCAGCAGCAGGGGGAAGTATGGCTACACCTTC. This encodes CASSRGKYGYTF.

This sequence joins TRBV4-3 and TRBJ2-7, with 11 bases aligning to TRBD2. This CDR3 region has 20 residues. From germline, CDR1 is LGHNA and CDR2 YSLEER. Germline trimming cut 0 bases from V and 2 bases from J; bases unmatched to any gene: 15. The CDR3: CASSQDILGLAGGLAYEQYF. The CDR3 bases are TGCGCCAGCAGCCAAGATATTTTAGGGCTAGCGGGGGGCCTAGCCTACGAGCAGTACTTC.

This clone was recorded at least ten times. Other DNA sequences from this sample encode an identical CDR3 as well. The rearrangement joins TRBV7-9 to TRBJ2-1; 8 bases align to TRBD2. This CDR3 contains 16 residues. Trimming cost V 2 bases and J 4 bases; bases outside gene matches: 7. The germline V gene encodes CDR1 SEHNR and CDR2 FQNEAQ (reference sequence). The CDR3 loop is CASSLSLAGSYNEQFF. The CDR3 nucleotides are TGTGCCAGCAGCTTATCGTTAGCGGGGTCTTACAATGAGCAGTTCTTC.

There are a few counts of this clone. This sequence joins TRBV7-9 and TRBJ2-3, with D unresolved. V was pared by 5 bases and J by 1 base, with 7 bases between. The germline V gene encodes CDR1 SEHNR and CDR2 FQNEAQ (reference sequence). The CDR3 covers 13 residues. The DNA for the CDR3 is TGTGCCAGCAGCCTCGTCGGCACAGATACGCAGTATTTT. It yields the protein CASSLVGTDTQYF.

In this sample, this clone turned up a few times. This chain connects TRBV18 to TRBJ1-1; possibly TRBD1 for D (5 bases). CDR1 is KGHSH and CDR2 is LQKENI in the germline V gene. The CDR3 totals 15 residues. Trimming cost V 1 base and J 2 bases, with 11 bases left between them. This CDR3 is CASSPQGGTNTEAFF. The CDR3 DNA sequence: TGTGCCAGCTCACCACAGGGAGGGACCAACACTGAAGCTTTCTTT.

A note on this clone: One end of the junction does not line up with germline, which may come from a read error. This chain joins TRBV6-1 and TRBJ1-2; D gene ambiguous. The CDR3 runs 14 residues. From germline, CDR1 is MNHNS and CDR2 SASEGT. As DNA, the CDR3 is TGTGCCAGCAGGGACTTCGTACAGACGGCCCCGTTGTTATTC. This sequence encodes CASRDFVQTAPLLF.

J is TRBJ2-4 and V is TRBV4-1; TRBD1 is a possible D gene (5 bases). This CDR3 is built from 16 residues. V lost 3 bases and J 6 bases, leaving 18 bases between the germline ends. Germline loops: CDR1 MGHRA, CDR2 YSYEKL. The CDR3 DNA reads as TGCGCCAGCAGCCATTCATCTGACAGTACCCGAAACATTCAGTACTTC. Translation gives CASSHSSDSTRNIQYF.

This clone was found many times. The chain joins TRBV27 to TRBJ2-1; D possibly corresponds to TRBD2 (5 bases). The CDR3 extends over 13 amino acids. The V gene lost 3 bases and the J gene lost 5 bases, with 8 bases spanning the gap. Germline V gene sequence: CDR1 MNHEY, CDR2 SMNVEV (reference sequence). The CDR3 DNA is TGTGCCAGCAGTTTGCGGGCAAACAATGAGCAGTTCTTC. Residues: CASSLRANNEQFF.

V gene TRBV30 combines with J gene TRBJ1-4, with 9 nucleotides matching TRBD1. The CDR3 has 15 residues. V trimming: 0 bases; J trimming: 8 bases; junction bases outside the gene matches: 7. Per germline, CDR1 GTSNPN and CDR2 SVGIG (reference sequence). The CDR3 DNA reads TGTGCCTGGAGTGTACGTGGGACAGGGAAAGAAAAACTGTTTTTT. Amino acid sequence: CAWSVRGTGKEKLFF.

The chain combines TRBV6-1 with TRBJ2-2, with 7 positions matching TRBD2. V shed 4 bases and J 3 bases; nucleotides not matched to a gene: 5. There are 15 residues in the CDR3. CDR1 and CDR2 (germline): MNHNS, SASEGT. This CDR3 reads CASSGRDYYTGELFF. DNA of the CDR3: TGTGCCAGCAGTGGGCGGGACTACTACACCGGGGAGCTGTTTTTT.

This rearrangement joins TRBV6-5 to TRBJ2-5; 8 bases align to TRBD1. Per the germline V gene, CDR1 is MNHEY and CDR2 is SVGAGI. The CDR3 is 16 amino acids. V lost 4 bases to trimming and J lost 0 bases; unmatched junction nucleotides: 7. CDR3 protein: CASSSHSTGDQETQYF. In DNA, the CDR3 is TGTGCCAGCAGTTCCCATTCGACAGGGGACCAAGAGACCCAGTACTTC.

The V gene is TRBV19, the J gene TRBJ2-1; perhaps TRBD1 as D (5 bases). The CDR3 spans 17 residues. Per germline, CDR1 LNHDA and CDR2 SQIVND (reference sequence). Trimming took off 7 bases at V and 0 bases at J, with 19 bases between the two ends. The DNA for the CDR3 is TGTGCCAGTACCCCGTTAGGGGAAAGAGGCTCCTACAATGAGCAGTTCTTC. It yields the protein CASTPLGERGSYNEQFF.